The following is a T cell receptor beta chain sequence with its context. Its binding antigen is unknown. The junction departs from germline at one end; a sequencing error may be responsible. This sample was included in a study of response to subunit inactivated influenza vaccine (dated by TCRdb to 2016 to 2018). Some background on the complete study: The study used deep quantitative T cell receptor repertoire profiling to track responses to a trivalent subunit inactivated influenza vaccine. Summary of the overall study and its limitations: The authors suggested that each seasonal influenza vaccination may recruit only a limited number of new T cells.

To prepare the library, RT-PCR was applied. Instrument on record: Illumina HiSeq 2500. TCRdb handled the public reads itself, with Q25 trimming in fastp and clone calling in MiXCR, and kept productive beta chains. Rows are unified per CDR3 protein, each entry keeping the most common DNA and genes. For this sample there are over 750,000 distinct CDR3 sequences; 21% appear just once. About 10% of the sample goes to the ten largest clones. According to the germline V gene, CDR1 reads ENHRY and CDR2 reads SYGVKD. The cysteine opens and the phenylalanine closes a CDR3 of 12 amino acids. The only DNA kept is the CDR3, 36 bases in frame from the first base.

This TCR was sampled from a man aged 50 to 60 who received an inactivated influenza vaccine. Donor details come from another sample of the same person, matched by shared clones. Material: PBMCs from blood, obtained more than 4 days after vaccination. The chain is assembled from TRBV10-3 and TRBJ1-2; the D gene is perhaps TRBD1, from 5 matching bases. The encoded CDR3 is CAISETRGRPSF. The nucleotides are TGTGCCATCAGTGAGACACGGGGCCGACCATCCTTC.